Listed here are 5 T cell receptor beta chains from one sample, sequenced in a study of T cell changes during pregnancy in multiple sclerosis. TCRdb keeps only in-frame clones here, not all; method: immunoSEQ multiplex PCR. The sample has 39,000 or so clones; approximately 90% are singletons. This sample comprised CD8+ T cells from peripheral blood mononuclear cells, obtained before pregnancy. The receptors come from a female donor with multiple sclerosis, enrolled in a pregnancy study.

The V and J genes are TRBV25-1 and TRBJ2-3; TRBD2 might be the D (6 bases). V was trimmed by 10 bases and J by 4 bases, leaving 21 bases between them. CDR3 length equals 15 residues. CDR1 is MGHDK, CDR2 SYGVNS, per germline. The CDR3 is CATSLQRAGPDTQYF. CDR3 bases: TGTGCCACCTCGCTCCAGCGGGCCGGCCCAGATACGCAGTATTTT.

The chain joins TRBV19 to TRBJ2-5, with TRBD1 as a possible D gene (5 bases). V was cut by 4 bases and J by 6 bases, with 18 bases left in between. This CDR3 contains 15 residues. Per germline, CDR1 LNHDA and CDR2 SQIVND (reference sequence). CDR3 protein: CASSKTSLGQKTQYF. The CDR3 nucleotides read TGTGCCAGTAGTAAGACCTCCCTGGGGCAGAAGACCCAGTACTTC.

The chain combines TRBV2 with TRBJ2-3; 8 bases agree with TRBD1. CDR3 length equals 12 residues. Germline CDR1 is SNHLY and CDR2 is FYNNEI. Trimming removed 8 bases from V and 6 bases from J; junction bases left unmatched: 4. In DNA, the CDR3 is TGTGCCAGCGGGACAGGTGACGATACGCAGTATTTT. This sequence encodes CASGTGDDTQYF.

The rearrangement links TRBV9 to TRBJ2-7; the D gene is possibly TRBD2 (5 bases). Trimming cost V 4 bases and J 7 bases, with 12 bases left between them. The germline V gene has CDR1 SGDLS and CDR2 YYNGEE. The CDR3 runs to 12 residues. The CDR3 DNA sequence: TGTGCCAGCAGCCCTCGGGGAAGTGAGCAGTACTTC. Translated, it gives CASSPRGSEQYF.

This clone was seen once. The chain employs TRBV11-2 and TRBJ1-2; a possible D gene is TRBD1 (5 bases). CDR1 and CDR2 from the germline V gene are SGHAT and FQNNGV. V shed 4 bases and J shed 4 bases, with 13 bases lying between them. The CDR3 runs 14 residues. The CDR3 sequence is CASSSGSGGYGYTF. The CDR3 coding sequence is TGTGCCAGCAGCTCAGGTTCGGGGGGCTATGGCTACACCTTC.